This T cell receptor (beta chain) was profiled in a study of early T cells in non-severe SARS-CoV-2 infection listed by TCRdb under 2021. For the study in its entirety: Bulk RNA from unsorted whole blood was used for TCR sequencing, so alpha and beta chains could not be paired. Study-level results and caveats: VDJdb matching was skewed toward anti-spike CD8 responses and likely underestimated virus-specific expansions, missing private and CD4 specificities.

Library preparation employed 5' RACE. The listed sequencing device is NextSeq 500. In the TCR library protocol, unique molecular identifiers were attached to individual cDNA molecules to correct for PCR bias and sequencing error. TCR alpha and beta chains were both sequenced, and the abundances of alpha and beta sequences in each sample were closely correlated with each other. Per the original workflow: Decombinator V4 was used to annotate the V gene, J gene and CDR3 of the TCR sequences. TCRs were defined as expanded if a significant change between any two time points was detected under a Poisson model with p below 0.0001. Abundances of TCRs were expressed as counts per million after normalisation to the total number of TCRs sequenced in each sample. TRAV1-2 paired with TRAJ12, TRAJ20 or TRAJ33 defined MAIT TCRs, while TRAV10 paired with TRAJ18 defined iNKT TCRs. VDJdb, accessed 1 November 2021, was searched for CMV, EBV and SARS-CoV-2 annotated TCRs, with TCRs annotated for multiple antigens excluded. TCRdb reanalyzed the raw reads on its own, using fastp at Q25 for trimming and MiXCR for clone calling, and kept in-frame beta chains. Merged by CDR3 protein, the rows form single entries marked with the most common genes and DNA. The authors' filters were not applied to this entry. The sample profile shows 68,000 or so distinct CDR3 sequences; 12% of them were found once. The ten largest clones take up around 1.7% of the sample.

Worth noting for this clonotype: Its binding antigen is unknown. Base qualities are missing; no much larger clone stands one base away.

Set within a cohort of healthcare workers in London, UK, this nested case-control study involved weekly PCR testing of nasopharyngeal swabs along with blood sampling. Healthcare workers were recruited between 23 and 31 March 2020, during the week of the UK lockdown, and were followed weekly for up to roughly 16 weeks. Its CDR3 holds 13 amino acids, cysteine through phenylalanine. Only CDR3 DNA remains: 39 bases, in frame from the first base. Trimming leaves V shorter by 5 bases and J shorter by 5 bases, with the junction holding 5 bases beyond the gene matches. In the germline V gene (reference sequence), CDR1 corresponds to GTSNPN and CDR2 to SVGIG.

Sequencing used whole blood. The V and J genes are TRBV30 and TRBJ1-1; TRBD1 agrees with 10 junctional bases. The TCR comes from an adult who was a healthcare worker with PCR-confirmed SARS-CoV-2 infection or an uninfected control (not recorded which). The CDR3 here reads CAWARDRGTEAFF. The DNA sequence follows: TGTGCCTGGGCAAGGGACAGGGGAACTGAAGCTTTCTTT.